The entry that follows covers one TCR beta chain sequence. Its antigen is unidentified. The data were taken from a study of metastatic and nonmetastatic thyroid tumors. Broader study findings: Reportedly, malignant thyroid tumors had significantly higher TCR beta diversity than benign nodules, in blood and tumor.

MiXCR re-clonotyped the PCR reads for TCRdb. The sample has more than 10,000 clones, 27% seen once. The entire patient cohort was treatment-naive prior to thyroid surgery. V was pared by 0 bases and J by 9 bases, with 9 bases between. The CDR3 contains 12 residues. Germline values: CDR1 GTSNPN, CDR2 SVGIG (reference sequence). The sample consisted of tumor tissue. This TCR was recovered from a female donor with papillary thyroid cancer or a benign thyroid nodule (not recorded which). Some clones in this sample may be carry-over from other donors' samples. The V and J genes are TRBV30 and TRBJ2-1; no clear D gene. For the CDR3, the DNA is TGTGCCTGGAGTGTACCTAGTATTGAGCAGTTCTTC. Residues: CAWSVPSIEQFF.